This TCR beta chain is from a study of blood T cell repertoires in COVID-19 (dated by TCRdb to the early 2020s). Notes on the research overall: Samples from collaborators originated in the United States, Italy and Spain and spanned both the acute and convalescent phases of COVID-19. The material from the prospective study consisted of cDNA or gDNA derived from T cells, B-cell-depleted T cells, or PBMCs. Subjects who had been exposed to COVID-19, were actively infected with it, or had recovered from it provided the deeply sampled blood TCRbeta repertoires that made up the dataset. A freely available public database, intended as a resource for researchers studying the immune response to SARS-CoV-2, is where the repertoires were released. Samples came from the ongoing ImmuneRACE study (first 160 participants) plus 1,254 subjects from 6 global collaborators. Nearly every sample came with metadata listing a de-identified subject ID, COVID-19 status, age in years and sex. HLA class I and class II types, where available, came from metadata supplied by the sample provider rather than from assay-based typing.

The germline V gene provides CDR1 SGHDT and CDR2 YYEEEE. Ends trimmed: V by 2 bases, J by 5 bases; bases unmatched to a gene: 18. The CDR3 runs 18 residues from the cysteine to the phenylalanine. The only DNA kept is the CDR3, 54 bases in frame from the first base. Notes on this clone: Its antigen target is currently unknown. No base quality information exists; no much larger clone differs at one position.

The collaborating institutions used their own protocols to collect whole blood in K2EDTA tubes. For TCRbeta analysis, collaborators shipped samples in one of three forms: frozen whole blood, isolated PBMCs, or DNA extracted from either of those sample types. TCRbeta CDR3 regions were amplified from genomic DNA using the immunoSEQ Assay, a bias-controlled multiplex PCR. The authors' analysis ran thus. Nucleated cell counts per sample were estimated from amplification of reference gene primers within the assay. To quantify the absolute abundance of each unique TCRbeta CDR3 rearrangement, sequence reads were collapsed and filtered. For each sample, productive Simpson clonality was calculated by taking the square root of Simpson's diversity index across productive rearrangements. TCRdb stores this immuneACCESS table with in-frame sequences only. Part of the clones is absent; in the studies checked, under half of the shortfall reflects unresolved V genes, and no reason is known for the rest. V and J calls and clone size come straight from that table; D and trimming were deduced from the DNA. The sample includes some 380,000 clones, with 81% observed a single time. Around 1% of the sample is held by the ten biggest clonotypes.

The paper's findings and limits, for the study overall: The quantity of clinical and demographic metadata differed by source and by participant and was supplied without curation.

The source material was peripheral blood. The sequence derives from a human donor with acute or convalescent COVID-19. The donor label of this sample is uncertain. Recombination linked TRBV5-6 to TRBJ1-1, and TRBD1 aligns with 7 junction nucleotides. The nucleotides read TGTGCCAGCAGCTTTGATCTGACAACTAGGGGGCCGCGGACTGAAGCTTTCTTT. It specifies CASSFDLTTRGPRTEAFF.